This TCR beta chain is drawn from a study of cytomegalovirus exposure and HLA in healthy donors (dated by TCRdb to about 2017). Study-wide context: An earlier analysis of around 600 of the donors reported 250 to 300 Gb of sequence data and some 120 million unique TCR beta sequences from about 200 million T cells. A later genetic analysis took genome-wide SNP genotypes for 398 of the 666 donors and used that subset as a discovery cohort. The T cell repertoires of 666 subjects were profiled by immunosequencing and related to cytomegalovirus serostatus. Besides the first cohort of under 700 subjects, a separate validation cohort made up of 90 to 150 different subjects was used. Roughly 5 DR-DQ haplotypes were handled as single units for association and clustering, since linkage in the cohort was strong. An early release covering roughly 640 HLA-typed donors comprised around 300 gigabases of sequencing data and roughly 86 million unique TCR sequences. Donor age, sex, ethnicity and CMV serostatus were compiled alongside the repertoire data. The number of typed donors differed by locus: about 629-640 for A, B, C, DRB1 and DQB1; 522 for DQA1; fewer than 610 for DPA1; and some 450 for DPB1. Across 398 genotyped donors of the cohort, an average of roughly 230,000 unique TCR beta nucleotide sequences per donor were sequenced, and 15% to 20% of those sequences were non-productive. Rather than drawing on any new phenotypic data, the later analysis identified candidate immune exposures from TCR beta sequences and the way those sequences occurred across donors. Every repertoire in the discovery cohort had been generated on one and the same sequencing platform. Both class I and class II loci were covered by HLA typing, at four-digit resolution. An earlier analysis of around 540 of the donors applied high-throughput TCR beta sequencing to assess whether each TCR beta V gene segment acted as functional or pseudogenic. Of the 300 to 500 genotyped donors, over 80% were placed in the genetic ancestry cluster associated with self-reported Caucasian donors. To study patterns of TCR occurrence, a later analysis re-analyzed previously published TCR beta repertoires from around 670 donors and added high-resolution HLA genotyping. To predict cytomegalovirus infection status, the study brought together high-throughput TCR immunosequencing, statistical association of individual TCRs with disease status, and machine learning. The aim of the study was to test whether cataloging public T cell receptors could identify signatures of past pathogen exposure. Results the study describes overall, beyond this receptor: A few of the identified cytomegalovirus-associated TCR beta chains were confirmed in vitro to be specific for cytomegalovirus antigens. In an earlier analysis of 500 to 650 of the donors, most TCR beta V segments appeared in productive rearrangements about 87% or about 30% of the time, broadly matching IMGT annotations. Presence/absence analyses assumed roughly uniform sequencing depth across donors, an assumption that may not hold. A further reported finding was that TCR beta sequences accurately predicted the HLA-A and HLA-B alleles for most subjects in the first cohort. A later analysis reported that several top co-occurrence clusters appeared linked to parvovirus B19, influenza, CMV and Epstein-Barr virus. Most TCR sequences were seen in very few donors, while some public TCRs were found in many individuals. Because some donors lacked HLA typing at each locus, the association tests relied only on the typed subset. An association between a missense DCLRE1C variant and V-gene and J-gene trimming of TCR beta chains was found in a later genetic analysis and replicated in an independent cohort. According to the authors, the approach could potentially be generalized to other disease states and immunological phenotypes. A cluster of highly shared sequence variants was judged likely to be a technical artifact of the sequencing pipeline. In a later analysis, the rate of TCR association differed among HLA loci, with DRB1 alleles having the most associated TCRs and HLA-C alleles having the fewest. For the cohort, immune exposure information was limited to CMV serostatus. Compared with the approximately 710-donor mean, donors in an Asian-associated ancestry cluster had fewer N-insertions in productive TCRs, according to a later genetic analysis. A later analysis found that most CMV-associated TCR beta chains appeared HLA-restricted, with HLA associations seemingly driven largely by CMV exposure. In both the original and validation cohorts, the classifier was reported to diagnose cytomegalovirus status with high specificity and sensitivity. A later analysis found that HLA-associated TCR beta chains were more clonally expanded and had lower generation probabilities than equally common non-associated chains. This cohort had only TCR beta chains sequenced, and the lack of alpha or paired-chain data limited which features could be detected. A later analysis associated 15,000 or so TCR beta sequences with specific HLA alleles at a false discovery rate of 0.05. The earlier analysis of around 600 of the donors excluded roughly 17 rarely observed V segments, including chromosome 9 orphons, because counts were too low. A total of roughly 160 TCR beta chains were listed by the study as associated with cytomegalovirus. When HLA alleles, especially DR and DQ, strongly co-occurred, TCR associations were difficult to assign to individual alleles. Correlated functional status among segregating V segments might reflect linkage disequilibrium, but an unknown experimental factor could not be ruled out.

In total, roughly 710 healthy bone marrow donors made up the cohort. Cohort members were all nominally healthy when sampled, although unrecorded immune exposures were likely present. The donor was CMV seropositive and was included in the group of 250 to 300 seropositive cohort members. Every donor gave a peripheral blood sample, and the peripheral blood mononuclear cells from that sample were used for TCR beta sequencing. The Qiagen DNeasy Blood Extraction Kit was used to extract genomic DNA from the blood cell samples. On this clone: The antigen it recognizes is unknown. No base qualities exist here, and no much larger clone lies one base off it.

The protocol used for the library was the immunoSEQ multiplex PCR assay. For the multiplex PCR, a mixture combining 60 forward primers for TCR Vbeta segments and 13 reverse primers for TCR Jbeta segments was used. The CDR3 region of rearranged TCR beta genes was amplified from genomic DNA by a multiplex PCR assay. On the Illumina HiSeq System, the amplified TCR beta libraries were sequenced as 87-base-pair reads. Per the source publication's procedure: A later analysis counted approximately 76 million unique TCR beta chains across the 550 to 800 repertoires, and about 10 million of these chains were shared by at least two donors. Raw reads were error-corrected and collapsed into unique sequences by a nearest-neighbor algorithm in which closely related sequences were merged to remove PCR and sequencing errors. V, D and J gene segments were assigned by aligning CDR3 sequences to IMGT reference sequences. Each retained sequence needed at least a six-nucleotide match to both a V gene segment and a J gene segment. Rearrangements were called productive when the CDR3 lacked stop codons and stayed in frame with V and J; all others were non-productive. Following IMGT convention, CDR3 was defined as the stretch from the second conserved V-encoded cysteine to the conserved J-encoded phenylalanine. The earlier analysis of around 640 of the donors excluded sequences that lacked an unambiguous match to a single V gene segment. In an earlier analysis of several hundred of the donors, a V segment was called functional when productive rearrangements were above 56.7%, and segregating when the standard deviation between donors exceeded 5%. A statistical classification framework was built for diagnosing cytomegalovirus status from the catalog of TCR beta chain sequences. In a later analysis, TCR nucleotide sequences were compared against IMGT/GENE-DB human TR gene sequences so that V and J genes could be assigned. Using the TCRdist pipeline, a later analysis assigned CDR3 sequences along with most-parsimonious VDJ recombination scenarios. In a later analysis, each TCR beta chain was defined by its CDR3 amino acid sequence together with its V-gene family, and reads without a unique V-gene family were excluded. To address suspected cross-contamination and a sequencing artifact, a later analysis removed some 620 highly shared, low-generation-probability nucleotide sequences. A later analysis calculated a clonal expansion index for each public chain from normalized within-repertoire ranks of inferred template counts. Generation probabilities in a later analysis came from a VDJ recombination model fitted to out-of-frame rearrangements, and those results were checked against IGoR. In a later analysis, hypergeometric tests were used to score TCR-TCR, TCR-HLA and TCR-CMV co-occurrence, with a repertoire-size bias correction applied to TCR pairs. In a later analysis, false discovery rates were estimated by permuting HLA or CMV assignments 20 times. In a later analysis, co-occurring TCRs were grouped with DBSCAN, and TCRdist sequence similarity was added when clustering was performed within HLA-allele-positive subsets. Repertoires with fewer than 30,000 or more than 120,000 public chains, plus five repertoires with anomalous nucleotide sharing, were excluded from co-occurrence clustering. In its TCRdb copy, this immuneACCESS table keeps in-frame sequences only and misses some clones. Where compared with another copy, unresolved V genes explain less than half of these, and the others have no known cause. V, J and clone size are taken as reported in that table, and D and trimming were inferred from the DNA itself. The sample contains under 200,000 clones, about 79% of them found a single time. More than 13% of the sample is held by the ten biggest clonotypes.

The sample taken for sequencing was PBMCs. This clonotype originated in a man in his fifties in good health and CMV-seropositive.

CDR3 region: CASSMPSGSELFF. The nucleotides are TGTGCCAGTAGTATGCCTTCGGGTTCTGAGCTGTTTTTT. The sequence links TRBV19 to TRBJ2-2, with the D segment identity uncertain. The CDR3 spans 13 residues, from the cysteine through the phenylalanine. Of all the DNA, just the CDR3 is kept, 39 bases in frame from base 1. Cut back by 3 bases and 11 bases, the V and J ends lie 13 bases apart. Taken from the germline V gene (reference sequence), the CDR1 and CDR2 loops are LNHDA and SQIVND.